Presented here are 21 T cell receptor beta chains from one specimen sequenced in a study of shared clonotypes between healthy human individuals. It was CD45RO-negative cells, positively selected for CCR7, that made up naive CD8 cells, with terminally differentiated effector memory CD45RA+ cells excluded. TCRdb's copy holds only in-frame clones and misses some; the assay was immunoSEQ multiplex PCR. Of about 2 million clones detected, less than 95% appear once; the ten largest clones hold about 1.1%. Material for sequencing was naive CD8+ T cells sorted from blood. The receptors were gathered from a man aged 18 to 29 in good health.

This chain uses TRBV5-3 with TRBJ2-7; the match to TRBD2 covers 8 bases. TRBV5-3 qualifies as an ORF whose function is uncertain. V lost 1 base, J lost 5 bases, and 11 bases stayed unmatched. The CDR3 runs to 16 residues. The DNA of the CDR3 is TGTGCCAGAAGCTTGTTTACCGGGACTAGTCCCCACGAGCAGTACTTC. Protein product: CARSLFTGTSPHEQYF.

The gene calls are TRBV5-6 and TRBJ2-7, with no clear D. CDR3 length: 13 residues. Trimming removed 0 bases from V and 5 bases from J, with 9 bases in between. In germline, CDR1 is SGHDT, CDR2 YYEEEE. CDR3 sequence reads: CASSLGDEDEQYF. CDR3 in DNA: TGTGCCAGCAGCTTGGGAGACGAAGACGAGCAGTACTTC.

This clone was seen just once. The chain uses TRBV4-1 and TRBJ1-2, with 7 bases matching TRBD1. Germline V gene lookup returns CDR1 MGHRA and CDR2 YSYEKL. Germline trimming cut 6 bases from V and 4 bases from J; bases unmatched to any gene: 17. The CDR3 contains 17 residues. The CDR3 here is CASRLSGTASAGYGYTF. CDR3 nucleotide sequence: TGCGCCAGCAGACTCTCCGGGACAGCCTCGGCAGGCTATGGCTACACCTTC.

The CDR3 region has the DNA TGCGCCAGCAGCTGGGACAAGGAAGAAAAACTGTTTTTT. Translated, it gives CASSWDKEEKLFF. The chain is built from TRBV5-1 and TRBJ1-4, with D perhaps matching TRBD1 (6 bases). The CDR3 consists of 13 residues. Trimming left V 3 bases short and J 8 bases short, with 11 bases between. In germline, CDR1 is SGHRS, CDR2 YFSETQ.

V is TRBV11-2 and J is TRBJ2-1; 8 bases are a match to TRBD2. The J segment lost 1 base and the V segment lost 5 bases, leaving 7 bases of the junction unmatched. The germline V gene has CDR1 SGHAT and CDR2 FQNNGV. This CDR3 contains 16 residues. The CDR3 loop is CASSTFKRESYNEQFF. DNA for the CDR3: TGTGCCAGCAGCACCTTCAAGCGGGAGTCCTACAATGAGCAGTTCTTC.

The chain has TRBV4-3 and TRBJ1-6; 8 bases map to TRBD1. The germline V gene encodes CDR1 LGHNA and CDR2 YSLEER. The CDR3 is 14 amino acids. The ends lost 4 bases at V and 7 bases at J; junction bases unmatched: 3. CDR3 sequence: CASSRDRINSPLHF. In nucleotides, the CDR3 is TGCGCCAGCAGCCGGGACAGGATAAATTCACCCCTCCACTTT.

This clone came up once. V and J are TRBV19 and TRBJ1-1; 8 bases agree with TRBD1. The V and J ends lost 6 bases and 4 bases, in that order; junction bases with no gene match: 7. CDR3 size: 14 residues. The V gene's germline CDR1 is LNHDA and CDR2 SQIVND (reference sequence). This CDR3 is CASRDRGSGTEAFF. DNA for the CDR3: TGTGCCAGTAGAGACAGGGGATCGGGCACTGAAGCTTTCTTT. Full variable domain (outside the CDR3, taken from reference TRBV19 and TRBJ1-1): DGGITQSPKYLFRKEGQNVTLSCEQNLNHDAMYWYRQDPGQGLRLIYYSQIVNDFQKGDIAEGYSVSREKKESFPLTVTSAQKNPTAFYLCASRDRGSGTEAFFGQGTRLTVV.

This chain links TRBV6-1 with TRBJ2-2, with 12 positions matching TRBD2. The CDR3 contains 17 residues. Trimming at V came to 4 bases and at J to 6 bases, leaving 9 bases not matched to a gene. The germline V gene has CDR1 MNHNS and CDR2 SASEGT. CDR3: CASSGRTSGISSGELFF. CDR3 coding DNA: TGTGCCAGCAGTGGCCGGACTAGCGGGATCTCTTCCGGGGAGCTGTTTTTT.

The V call is TRBV7-8, the J call TRBJ2-1; no reliable D call. The germline V gene encodes CDR1 SGHVS and CDR2 FQNEAQ. Trimming took 6 bases from V and 2 from J, leaving 14 bases between them. This CDR3 is built from 15 residues. CDR3 bases: TGTGCCAGCAGTCCCCCCGACCGACCCTACAATGAGCAGTTCTTC. It codes for CASSPPDRPYNEQFF.

The chain couples TRBV19 to TRBJ2-3, with D perhaps being TRBD1 or TRBD2 (5 bases each). The CDR3 is 15 residues long. The germline V gene has CDR1 LNHDA and CDR2 SQIVND (reference sequence). The V gene lost 5 bases and the J gene lost 3 bases, with 15 bases spanning the gap. CDR3 DNA: TGTGCCAGTAGTCCTTCCGGGACCGCGACAGATACGCAGTATTTT. It translates to CASSPSGTATDTQYF.

The sample holds one count of this clone. The chain combines TRBV6-1 with TRBJ1-1; D call uncertain. V was shortened by 3 bases and J by 1 base, with 6 bases between the two germline ends. CDR3 size: 13 residues. From germline, CDR1 is MNHNS and CDR2 SASEGT. The CDR3 sequence: CASSDFRNTEAFF. CDR3 DNA sequence: TGTGCCAGCAGTGATTTTAGGAACACTGAAGCTTTCTTT.

On this clone: This same CDR3 is encoded by further DNA sequences in the sample. The rearrangement uses TRBV4-1 and TRBJ2-7, with D possibly TRBD2 on 6 matching bases. CDR1 and CDR2 from the germline V gene are MGHRA and YSYEKL. The CDR3 spans 15 residues. The V gene lost 4 bases and the J gene lost 0 bases, with 13 bases spanning the gap. The CDR3 DNA is TGCGCCAGCAGCCCTTTAGCGGAAAGCTCCTACGAGCAGTACTTC. Its translation is CASSPLAESSYEQYF.

J is TRBJ2-1 and V is TRBV27, with TRBD1 as a possible D gene (6 bases). Trimming took 3 bases from V and 8 from J, leaving 14 bases between them. CDR1 is MNHEY, CDR2 SMNVEV, per germline (reference sequence). The CDR3 sequence is 14 residues long. CDR3 coding DNA: TGTGCCAGCAGTTTGGGGTCAGGGGTCGATGAGCAGTTCTTC. Translated: CASSLGSGVDEQFF.

V usage is TRBV9 and J usage is TRBJ2-7, with D tentatively TRBD1 or TRBD2 (5 bases each). Germline-derived CDR1 and CDR2 are SGDLS and YYNGEE. Trimming stripped 3 bases from V and 4 bases from J, with 14 bases between. The CDR3 contains 14 residues. The CDR3 region is CASSAGATSYEQYF. The CDR3 nucleotides read TGTGCCAGCAGCGCCGGGGCGACGTCGTACGAGCAGTACTTC.

Comment on this clone: Other DNA sequences in the same sample also yield this CDR3. The V and J genes are TRBV7-9 and TRBJ2-1, with D uncertain. V lost 2 bases and J lost 8, with 4 bases in between. Germline V gene lookup returns CDR1 SEHNR and CDR2 FQNEAQ (reference sequence). CDR3 length equals 11 residues. CDR3 region: CASSLNHEQFF. CDR3 nucleotide sequence: TGTGCCAGCAGCTTAAACCATGAGCAGTTCTTC.

The chain combines TRBV5-6 with TRBJ1-4; no definite D call. Trimming took off 0 bases at V and 5 bases at J, with 17 bases between the two ends. The CDR3 has 17 amino acids. Germline-derived CDR1 and CDR2 are SGHDT and YYEEEE. CDR3 region: CASSLGGPRRRNEKLFF. In DNA form, the CDR3 reads TGTGCCAGCAGCTTGGGCGGCCCGAGACGGCGAAATGAAAAACTGTTTTTT.

The chain uses TRBV7-9 and TRBJ1-6; D may be TRBD1 (5 bases). Germline CDR1 is SEHNR and CDR2 is FQNEAQ (reference sequence). The CDR3 sequence is 18 residues long. Trimming took 5 bases from V and 0 from J, leaving 17 bases between them. The CDR3 DNA follows: TGTGCCAGCAGCCCTCACCAAGCAGGGAGCTCCTATAATTCACCCCTCCACTTT. Translating it yields CASSPHQAGSSYNSPLHF.

The chain couples TRBV7-9 to TRBJ2-1; D is undetermined. Trimming removed 4 bases from V and 10 bases from J, with 17 bases in between. Germline CDR1 reads SEHNR; CDR2 reads FQNEAQ (reference sequence). CDR3 size: 14 residues. The CDR3 spells CASSSSFGRWEQFF. CDR3 coding DNA: TGTGCCAGCAGCTCCTCCTTCGGGCGGTGGGAGCAGTTCTTC.

The chain carries TRBV27 and TRBJ2-7; 8 bases match TRBD1. V shed 5 bases and J 2 bases; nucleotides not matched to a gene: 11. Germline CDR1 and CDR2: MNHEY and SMNVEV (reference sequence). The CDR3 is 16 residues long. The CDR3 DNA sequence: TGTGCCAGCAGTCCCTCCACAGGGGGAAGGACCTACGAGCAGTACTTC. This encodes CASSPSTGGRTYEQYF.

This rearrangement joins TRBV5-8 to TRBJ1-2; D is undetermined. Trimming took off 0 bases at V and 2 bases at J, with 8 bases between the two ends. Germline V gives CDR1 SGHTS, CDR2 YDEGEE. The CDR3 is made up of 14 amino acids. The CDR3 loop is CASSLVSLNYGYTF. The CDR3 region has the DNA TGTGCCAGCAGCTTGGTCAGCCTAAACTATGGCTACACCTTC.

The CDR3 region is CASSLGLMGVTGELFF. The CDR3 nucleotides are TGTGCCAGCAGCTTAGGCCTAATGGGAGTCACCGGGGAGCTGTTTTTT. This chain joins TRBV13 and TRBJ2-2, with a weak D call TRBD2 (5 bases). Trimming took 0 bases from V and 4 from J, leaving 12 bases between them. CDR1 and CDR2 from the germline V gene are PRHDT and FYEKMQ (reference sequence). The CDR3 runs 16 residues.